This T cell receptor (beta chain) was profiled in a study of OX40 agonist ivuxolimab in advanced cancers. Study-wide context: Participants averaged about 60 years of age (range about 23 to 80) and were about 85% male.

Findings of the study overall: The CD4+ and CD8+ T cells in the blood had expanded clonally by week 6 at 0.1 to 3.0 mg/kg. Expanded peripheral T cells had an undetermined antigen specificity.

Using immunoSEQ multiplex PCR, the repertoire was profiled, and TCRdb retains in-frame clones only, with some absent. The sample includes approximately 61,000 clones, approximately 80% of them seen just once. This clone was seen a few times. As yet, its antigen is unknown. This CDR3 has 14 residues. This specimen was CD4+ or CD8+ T cells sorted from blood, taken in a trial of the OX40 agonist ivuxolimab. This sequence was found in an adult with an advanced solid tumor such as melanoma, head and neck, liver or kidney cancer. The chain carries TRBV21-1 and TRBJ1-2. TRBV21-1 is shown as a pseudogene. The CDR3 DNA reads TGTGCCAGCATCACGCCGTTGGGGCGGGGAGGCTACACCTTC. Translation: CASITPLGRGGYTF.